These 19 T cell receptor beta chains share one sample of origin, sequenced in a study of cytomegalovirus exposure and HLA in healthy donors. It was with 60 Vbeta and 13 Jbeta primers that the PCR ran. TCRdb's copy holds only in-frame clones and misses some; the assay was immunoSEQ multiplex PCR. Of some 150,000 clones listed, approximately 87% are singletons. Sequencing used PBMCs. The receptors come from a woman aged 30 to 39 in good health and CMV-seronegative.

The chain combines TRBV27 with TRBJ2-1, with TRBD1 as a possible D gene (5 bases). The germline gives CDR1 MNHEY, CDR2 SMNVEV (reference sequence). V lost 3 bases to trimming and J lost 8 bases, with 14 bases between them. The CDR3 length is 14 residues. CDR3 coding DNA: TGTGCCAGCAGTTTTTTGGCAAAGGGGCATGAGCAGTTCTTC. It translates to CASSFLAKGHEQFF.

V gene TRBV9 combines with J gene TRBJ2-3, with 10 bases fitting TRBD2. Per germline, CDR1 SGDLS and CDR2 YYNGEE. The CDR3 length is 14 residues. V was clipped by 7 bases and J by 2 bases; unmatched bases: 4. DNA for the CDR3: TGTGCCAGCCGAGCGGGGGGGCCCACAGATACGCAGTATTTT. Amino acid sequence: CASRAGGPTDTQYF.

The chain couples TRBV30 to TRBJ2-1, with 8 bases identical to TRBD2. Germline trimming cut 2 bases from V and 9 bases from J; bases unmatched to any gene: 9. This CDR3 contains 14 residues. Per germline, CDR1 GTSNPN and CDR2 SVGIG (reference sequence). CDR3 amino acids: CAWSLKREYSEQFF. CDR3 DNA sequence: TGTGCCTGGAGTTTGAAGCGGGAGTATAGTGAGCAGTTCTTC.

This chain links TRBV7-9 with TRBJ2-4, with a tentative D call TRBD2 (6 bases). Germline V gene data show CDR1 as SEHNR and CDR2 as FQNEAQ (reference sequence). The ends were cut back, 1 base at V and 0 bases at J, with 10 bases in the middle. This CDR3 is 16 amino acids long. CDR3 amino acids: CASSLGGELAKNIQYF. The CDR3 bases are TGTGCCAGCAGCTTAGGGGGGGAACTAGCCAAAAACATTCAGTACTTC.

V usage is TRBV5-1 and J usage is TRBJ2-3; D may be TRBD1 (6 bases). This CDR3 comprises 14 residues. Germline values: CDR1 SGHRS, CDR2 YFSETQ. Trimming removed 0 bases from V and 6 bases from J, with 11 bases in between. The DNA for the CDR3 is TGCGCCAGCAGCTTGGACAGGGATGGGGATACGCAGTATTTT. It yields the protein CASSLDRDGDTQYF.

V is TRBV19 and J is TRBJ1-1; the D gene is possibly TRBD1 (6 bases). Germline values: CDR1 LNHDA, CDR2 SQIVND (reference sequence). V was clipped by 6 bases and J by 7 bases, with 12 bases between them. The CDR3 has 12 amino acids. CDR3 sequence reads: CASRTDSHEAFF. The CDR3 coding sequence is TGTGCCAGTAGGACGGACAGTCATGAAGCTTTCTTT.

The CDR3 reads CASSTSGTGTGMWYLGEQYF. The DNA of the CDR3 is TGTGCCAGCAGTACTAGCGGGACAGGGACCGGCATGTGGTATCTGGGCGAGCAGTACTTC. The gene calls are TRBV2 and TRBJ2-7, with D possibly being TRBD2 (10 bases). The V gene lost 5 bases and the J gene lost 6 bases, with 35 bases spanning the gap. CDR1 and CDR2 (germline): SNHLY, FYNNEI. CDR3 size: 20 residues. Supplemented by reference TRBV2 and TRBJ2-7, the full variable domain reads EPEVTQTPSHQVTQMGQEVILRCVPISNHLYFYWYRQILGQKVEFLVSFYNNEISEKSEIFDDQFSVERPDGSNFTLKIRSTKLEDSAMYFCASSTSGTGTGMWYLGEQYFGPGTRLTVT.

This clone was picked up one time. The J gene is TRBJ1-6, the V gene TRBV6-5; the match to TRBD1 covers 7 bases. Germline V gives CDR1 MNHEY, CDR2 SVGAGI. The CDR3 has 15 amino acids. V was pared by 1 base and J by 8 bases, with 5 bases of the junction left unmatched. Here the CDR3 reads CASSYWGQRDSPLHF. CDR3 nucleotide sequence: TGTGCCAGCAGTTACTGGGGACAGAGAGATTCACCCCTCCACTTT.

This chain joins TRBV30 and TRBJ2-3; the D gene is possibly TRBD2 (5 bases). The V and J ends lost 1 base and 1 base respectively, with 12 bases between them. CDR1 and CDR2 from the germline V gene are GTSNPN and SVGIG (reference sequence). The CDR3 consists of 15 residues. The CDR3 DNA follows: TGTGCCTGGAGTGACGGCGGGCGGGGCACAGATACGCAGTATTTT. Residues: CAWSDGGRGTDTQYF.

This clone was detected once. This sequence joins TRBV6-1 and TRBJ2-7; 12 nucleotides align to TRBD2. Germline V CDR1 and CDR2: MNHNS, SASEGT. The junction had 0 bases not matched to a gene; V was cut back by 6 bases and J by 3 bases. The CDR3 is 13 residues long. The CDR3 loop is CASRLAGGYEQYF. CDR3 DNA sequence: TGTGCCAGCAGACTAGCGGGGGGCTACGAGCAGTACTTC.

This sequence joins TRBV28 and TRBJ2-7; weak D call: TRBD2 (7 bases). This CDR3 region has 15 residues. The V end was cut by 2 bases, the J end by 3 bases, with 14 bases between. Germline CDR1 and CDR2: MDHEN and SYDVKM. The CDR3 protein is CASSLRGGRGYEQYF. The CDR3 nucleotides read TGTGCCAGCAGTTTAAGGGGGGGAAGGGGCTACGAGCAGTACTTC.

Note on this clone: This specimen includes other DNA sequences encoding the same CDR3. This chain joins TRBV9 and TRBJ1-3, with D perhaps TRBD1 (6 bases). Germline lookup yields CDR1 SGDLS and CDR2 YYNGEE. V was clipped by 0 bases and J by 2 bases, with 6 bases between them. The CDR3 sequence is 14 residues long. Here the CDR3 DNA reads TGTGCCAGCAGCGTAGAGGGGGCTGGAAACACCATATATTTT. This gives the protein CASSVEGAGNTIYF.

This clone was recorded only once. The chain carries TRBV7-8 and TRBJ2-5, with 8 bases fitting TRBD2. The V gene end was trimmed by 6 bases and the J gene end by 2 bases; junction bases not matched to a gene: 8. The CDR3 spans 15 residues. The germline V gene has CDR1 SGHVS and CDR2 FQNEAQ. The CDR3 here is CASREKRGPQETQYF. The CDR3, as DNA: TGTGCCAGCAGGGAGAAGCGGGGGCCACAAGAGACCCAGTACTTC.

V gene TRBV7-8 combines with J gene TRBJ2-2, with D possibly matching TRBD1 (6 bases). Trimming removed 4 bases at V and 3 bases at J, with 18 bases between. Germline V lookup: CDR1 SGHVS, CDR2 FQNEAQ. The CDR3 totals 17 residues. The CDR3 loop reads CASSSTPGATYTGELFF. The CDR3 nucleotides read TGTGCCAGCAGCTCGACCCCAGGGGCGACGTACACCGGGGAGCTGTTTTTT.

This sequence joins TRBV6-6 and TRBJ2-2; D is perhaps TRBD2 (6 bases). The CDR3 runs 15 residues. Trimming removed 2 bases at V and 1 base at J, with 8 bases between. CDR1 and CDR2 (germline): MNHNY, SVGAGI (reference sequence). DNA of the CDR3: TGTGCCAGCAGTTACGGGCGGGGGAACACCGGGGAGCTGTTTTTT. Amino acid sequence: CASSYGRGNTGELFF.

This chain links TRBV10-3 with TRBJ1-1; D is uncertain. Germline V gene data show CDR1 as ENHRY and CDR2 as SYGVKD. This CDR3 region has 15 residues. With 0 bases removed from V and 4 bases from J, the gap between germline ends came to 12 bases. The CDR3 coding sequence is TGTGCCATCAGTGAGTCAGGGCTCGGGGTCACTGAAGCTTTCTTT. This sequence encodes CAISESGLGVTEAFF.

The chain employs TRBV5-6 and TRBJ1-3; D ambiguous. Germline lookup yields CDR1 SGHDT and CDR2 YYEEEE. This CDR3 spans 16 amino acids. Trimming took 1 base from V and 0 from J, leaving 11 bases between them. CDR3 nucleotide sequence: TGTGCCAGCAGCTTGTATTCAGGAAACTCTGGAAACACCATATATTTT. Translated, it gives CASSLYSGNSGNTIYF.

This chain links TRBV7-2 with TRBJ2-7; TRBD2 might be the D (6 bases). Germline V gene sequence: CDR1 SGHTA, CDR2 FQGNSA. The V and J ends lost 1 base and 0 bases respectively, with 13 bases between them. CDR3 length: 16 residues. The CDR3 DNA reads as TGTGCCAGCAGCTTAGAGGCGGGGAGGAGCTCCTACGAGCAGTACTTC. Its protein is CASSLEAGRSSYEQYF.

This clone was counted a single time. Sequence at one end of the junction differs from germline and may be a read error. Additional DNA sequences in this sample encode the identical CDR3. The CDR3 is CASSLTSGGAGETQYF. DNA for the CDR3: TGCGCCAGCAGCCTCACTAGCGGGGGGGCAGGCGAGACACAGTACTTC. J is TRBJ2-5 and V is TRBV5-1; TRBD2 matches 13 bases. In germline, CDR1 is SGHRS, CDR2 YFSETQ. This CDR3 has 16 residues.